Shown below are 28 T cell receptor beta chains from a single sample sequenced in a study of CD8+ T cells in alopecia areata. RNA was isolated and reverse transcribed to cDNA, the sequencing template. Some clones are missing from TCRdb's copy, which holds only in-frame ones; the method was immunoSEQ multiplex PCR. The sample contains about 270,000 clones, about three fifths of which appear only once. Treatment here: oral pan-JAK inhibitor, 5-10 mg twice daily. The sample was CD4+ T cells sorted from blood, taken at roughly week 53, from a patient treated with tofacitinib. These receptors were collected from a human donor with alopecia areata.

V and J are TRBV7-8 and TRBJ1-2; 8 bases map to TRBD1. The CDR3 sequence is 15 residues long. Germline V gene data show CDR1 as SGHVS and CDR2 as FQNEAQ. The V segment lost 5 bases and the J segment 0 bases; nucleotides outside the gene matches: 5. Here the CDR3 DNA reads TGTGCCAGCAGCGCCTGGGACAGGCCTAACTATGGCTACACCTTC. Protein: CASSAWDRPNYGYTF.

The chain is built from TRBV7-9 and TRBJ1-6; D may be TRBD1 (6 bases). V shed 0 bases and J shed 7 bases, with 10 bases lying between them. The CDR3 is made up of 15 amino acids. Germline assignment: CDR1 SEHNR and CDR2 FQNEAQ (reference sequence). The DNA of the CDR3 is TGTGCCAGCAGCTTAGCGACCAGGGGCAATTCACCCCTCCACTTT. It is translated as CASSLATRGNSPLHF.

This clone was counted between two and nine times. The chain joins TRBV5-4 to TRBJ2-5; 9 bases agree with TRBD2. The CDR3 runs to 15 residues. Germline V gives CDR1 SGHNT, CDR2 YYREEE (reference sequence). The V gene end was trimmed by 5 bases and the J gene end by 2 bases; junction bases not matched to a gene: 7. Here the CDR3 DNA reads TGTGCCAGCAGGACCGGGACTAGCAGACAAGAGACCCAGTACTTC. Translated, it gives CASRTGTSRQETQYF.

This clone was detected a few times. This chain uses TRBV6-5 with TRBJ2-1, with D uncertain. Trimming stripped 6 bases from V and 5 bases from J, with 8 bases between. The CDR3 spans 12 residues. CDR1 and CDR2 from the germline V gene are MNHEY and SVGAGI. In DNA form, the CDR3 reads TGTGCCAGCAGCCCCGTCAACAATGAGCAGTTCTTC. It translates to CASSPVNNEQFF.

J is TRBJ2-7 and V is TRBV14; TRBD1 is a possible D gene (6 bases). The CDR3 has 16 amino acids. Germline V gene sequence: CDR1 SGHDN, CDR2 FVKESK. V was clipped by 3 bases and J by 2 bases, with 17 bases between them. The CDR3, as DNA: TGTGCCAGCAGCCACGACACCTTCGGGACACCCTACGAGCAGTACTTC. It is translated as CASSHDTFGTPYEQYF.

This clone was counted between two and nine times. V gene TRBV7-9 combines with J gene TRBJ2-7; weak D call: TRBD2 (6 bases). CDR1 and CDR2 from the germline V gene are SEHNR and FQNEAQ (reference sequence). The CDR3 is made up of 11 amino acids. Trimming pared 7 bases from V and 6 bases from J, leaving 10 bases between. CDR3 bases: TGTGCCAGCATCGGGACTGGCGAGCAGTACTTC. This sequence encodes CASIGTGEQYF. Variable domain in full (rest from reference TRBV7-9 and TRBJ2-7): DTGVSQNPRHKITKRGQNVTFRCDPISEHNRLYWYRQTLGQGPEFLTYFQNEAQLEKSRLLSDRFSAERPKGSFSTLEIQRTEQGDSAMYLCASIGTGEQYFGPGTRLTVT.

This clone was detected only a few times. V usage is TRBV7-9 and J usage is TRBJ1-5; D gene unclear. The germline V gene encodes CDR1 SEHNR and CDR2 FQNEAQ (reference sequence). Trimming shortened V by 1 base and J by 3 bases, and 10 bases separated the two germline ends. CDR3 length: 15 amino acids. The CDR3 sequence is CASSLDGSPNQPQHF. The CDR3 DNA is TGTGCCAGCAGCTTAGATGGCAGTCCCAATCAGCCCCAGCATTTT.

In the case of this clone: Other DNA sequences in the same sample also yield this CDR3. The chain carries TRBV13 and TRBJ2-5; maybe TRBD2 (6 bases). V was cut by 5 bases and J by 7 bases, with 8 bases left in between. The CDR3 totals 11 residues. Germline V gene data show CDR1 as PRHDT and CDR2 as FYEKMQ (reference sequence). CDR3 DNA sequence: TGTGCCAGCAGCCTCGGGGGGACCCAGTACTTC. It encodes CASSLGGTQYF.

This chain joins TRBV29-1 and TRBJ1-1, with D perhaps matching TRBD1 (5 bases). The V and J ends lost 5 bases and 4 bases respectively, with 11 bases between them. The CDR3 has 12 residues. CDR1 SQVTM and CDR2 ANQGSEA come from the germline V gene. CDR3 loop: CSVWDGITEAFF. DNA for the CDR3: TGCAGCGTTTGGGACGGGATCACTGAAGCTTTCTTT. Complete variable domain (other parts from reference TRBV29-1 and TRBJ1-1): SAVISQKPSRDICQRGTSLTIQCQVDSQVTMMFWYRQQPGQSLTLIATANQGSEATYESGFVIDKFPISRPNLTFSTLTVSNMSPEDSSIYLCSVWDGITEAFFGQGTRLTVV.

This sequence joins TRBV5-6 and TRBJ2-4; D could derive from TRBD1 or TRBD2 (6 bases each). Trimming removed 1 base from V and 6 bases from J, with 8 bases in between. Germline assignment: CDR1 SGHDT and CDR2 YYEEEE. The CDR3 is made up of 13 amino acids. The CDR3 DNA sequence: TGTGCCAGCAGCTTGTGGGGGGCAAACATTCAGTACTTC. It translates to CASSLWGANIQYF.

The table lists this clone with a few counts. V is TRBV6-6 and J is TRBJ1-5; the D is unclear. The V gene's germline CDR1 is MNHNY and CDR2 SVGAGI (reference sequence). The V gene lost 6 bases and the J gene lost 6 bases, with 12 bases spanning the gap. The CDR3 runs 13 residues. CDR3 amino acids: CASSLEQGQPQHF. Written as DNA, the CDR3 is TGTGCCAGCAGCCTCGAACAAGGTCAGCCCCAGCATTTT.

J is TRBJ1-4 and V is TRBV6-1; D perhaps matches TRBD1 (6 bases). The V gene's germline CDR1 is MNHNS and CDR2 SASEGT. The V end lost 3 bases, the J end lost 7 bases, and 12 bases lay between the germline ends. The CDR3 has 14 residues. The CDR3 here is CASSEGTGSEKLFF. CDR3 nucleotides: TGTGCCAGCAGTGAGGGAACAGGGAGTGAAAAACTGTTTTTT.

V gene TRBV30 combines with J gene TRBJ1-1, with D perhaps matching TRBD1 (5 bases). The CDR3 length is 13 residues. Germline CDR1 reads GTSNPN; CDR2 reads SVGIG (reference sequence). V lost 3 bases and J 0 bases, leaving 8 bases between the germline ends. CDR3 sequence: CAWSTTVNTEAFF. The CDR3 DNA reads TGTGCCTGGAGCACGACAGTGAACACTGAAGCTTTCTTT.

The CDR3 sequence is CAWTRGHGGSKNIQYF. As DNA, the CDR3 is TGTGCCTGGACCCGGGGCCATGGCGGGAGCAAAAACATTCAGTACTTC. The chain links TRBV30 to TRBJ2-4; 7 positions agree with TRBD2. J was trimmed by 3 bases and V by 4 bases; bases with no gene match: 12. The V gene's germline CDR1 is GTSNPN and CDR2 SVGIG (reference sequence). The CDR3 runs 16 residues.

V usage is TRBV5-1 and J usage is TRBJ1-5; 8 nucleotides match TRBD1. This CDR3 is built from 15 residues. J gave up 3 bases and V 1 base, and 3 bases lay outside the gene matches. From germline, CDR1 is SGHRS and CDR2 YFSETQ. CDR3 nucleotides: TGCGCCAGCAGCTTGCGGACAGGGCCCAATCAGCCCCAGCATTTT. Translation gives CASSLRTGPNQPQHF.

The chain has TRBV6-5 and TRBJ2-3; D unclear. Germline loops: CDR1 MNHEY, CDR2 SVGAGI. This CDR3 has 14 amino acids. Deletions cut 5 bases from V and 4 bases from J, with 13 bases between. Written as DNA, the CDR3 is TGTGCCAGCAGTGGGCTTACTTCTTCAGATACGCAGTATTTT. Protein: CASSGLTSSDTQYF.

The chain recombines TRBV6-5 with TRBJ2-7; D not certain. V lost 4 bases and J lost 5, with 18 bases in between. The V gene's germline CDR1 is MNHEY and CDR2 SVGAGI. The CDR3 has 15 amino acids. CDR3: CASSFHRAGNDEQYF. The CDR3 DNA reads TGTGCCAGCAGTTTCCATAGGGCAGGAAACGACGAGCAGTACTTC.

In nucleotides, the CDR3 is TGCGCCAGCAGCTTGATGACGATCAACACTGAAGCTTTCTTT. Its translation is CASSLMTINTEAFF. The V gene is TRBV5-1, the J gene TRBJ1-1; D is unclear. The CDR3 sequence is 14 residues long. Trimming removed 1 base at V and 2 bases at J, with 9 bases between. From germline, CDR1 is SGHRS and CDR2 YFSETQ.

The genes are TRBV7-2 and TRBJ1-2, with D uncertain. The CDR3 loop spans 14 amino acids. The V end was cut by 2 bases, the J end by 2 bases, with 9 bases between. Germline V gene lookup returns CDR1 SGHTA and CDR2 FQGNSA. CDR3 loop: CASSLTDGNYGYTF. The CDR3 DNA follows: TGTGCCAGCAGCTTAACGGACGGGAACTATGGCTACACCTTC.

V and J are TRBV29-1 and TRBJ1-2; 7 positions agree with TRBD1. V was pared by 6 bases and J by 8 bases, with 6 bases of the junction left unmatched. Germline V gives CDR1 SQVTM, CDR2 ANQGSEA. The CDR3 covers 11 residues. This CDR3 is CSVRGTAGYTF. In DNA form, the CDR3 reads TGCAGCGTCCGAGGGACAGCAGGCTACACCTTC.

The rearrangement links TRBV30 to TRBJ2-7; D possibly matches TRBD1 or TRBD2 (5 bases each). CDR3 size: 15 residues. The germline V and J ends were trimmed by 6 bases and 0 bases, with 18 bases remaining between them. Germline values: CDR1 GTSNPN, CDR2 SVGIG (reference sequence). This CDR3 is CACLTGTGFSYEQYF. The CDR3 DNA follows: TGTGCCTGTCTAACCGGGACGGGGTTCTCCTACGAGCAGTACTTC.

J is TRBJ2-3 and V is TRBV13; D is possibly TRBD2 (5 bases). With 6 bases removed from V and 0 bases from J, the gap between germline ends came to 13 bases. Germline values: CDR1 PRHDT, CDR2 FYEKMQ (reference sequence). The CDR3 runs 15 residues. CDR3: CASSLSGVSTDTQYF. In DNA, the CDR3 is TGTGCCAGCAGTTTAAGCGGAGTCAGCACAGATACGCAGTATTTT.

V gene TRBV27 combines with J gene TRBJ2-5; D gene ambiguous. V lost 4 bases to trimming and J lost 2 bases, with 8 bases between them. CDR1 is MNHEY and CDR2 is SMNVEV in the germline V gene (reference sequence). This CDR3 is 13 amino acids long. CDR3 bases: TGTGCCAGCAGTTCAAACGGGCAAGAGACCCAGTACTTC. It specifies CASSSNGQETQYF.

The rearrangement joins TRBV9 to TRBJ1-2; D not resolved. V lost 0 bases to trimming and J lost 8 bases, with 11 bases between them. The CDR3 has 13 residues. Germline lookup yields CDR1 SGDLS and CDR2 YYNGEE. This chain's CDR3 is CASSVVGAGGYTF. The CDR3 DNA reads as TGTGCCAGCAGCGTAGTGGGCGCCGGAGGCTACACCTTC.

The rearrangement uses TRBV29-1 and TRBJ2-1; a weak D match, TRBD2 (6 bases). There are 10 residues in the CDR3. V dropped 7 bases and J dropped 7 bases, with 8 bases sitting between them. Germline CDR1 reads SQVTM; CDR2 reads ANQGSEA. CDR3 loop: CSAGLNEQFF. For the CDR3, the DNA is TGCAGCGCAGGACTAAATGAGCAGTTCTTC.

This chain links TRBV2 with TRBJ2-1; 7 nucleotides line up with TRBD2. The V gene end was trimmed by 3 bases and the J gene end by 10 bases; junction bases not matched to a gene: 3. Germline CDR1 SNHLY, CDR2 FYNNEI. The CDR3 is made up of 12 amino acids. CDR3 coding DNA: TGTGCCAGCAGTGATGTTAGCGGGGAGCAGTTCTTC. Translating it yields CASSDVSGEQFF.

This clone occurred a few times. The same CDR3 arises from other DNA sequences in this sample as well. The gene calls are TRBV7-2 and TRBJ2-1, with D unclear. Germline V gives CDR1 SGHTA, CDR2 FQGNSA. This CDR3 is built from 12 residues. Between the trimmed V and J ends, which lost 1 base and 7 bases, there was a span of 5 bases. CDR3 amino acids: CASSLDRNEQFF. The CDR3 DNA reads as TGTGCCAGCAGCTTAGATCGGAATGAGCAGTTCTTC. Full variable domain (rest looked up from reference TRBV7-2 and TRBJ2-1): GAGVSQSPSNKVTEKGKDVELRCDPISGHTALYWYRQSLGQGLEFLIYFQGNSAPDKSGLPSDRFSAERTGGSVSTLTIQRTQQEDSAVYLCASSLDRNEQFFGPGTRLTVL.

This clone showed up just a few times. The chain employs TRBV9 and TRBJ2-1, with a possible D match to TRBD2 (6 bases). Trimming stripped 3 bases from V and 7 bases from J, with 20 bases between. CDR3 size: 16 residues. Germline V gene lookup returns CDR1 SGDLS and CDR2 YYNGEE. Here the CDR3 reads CASSATWGDFGNEQFF. DNA of the CDR3: TGTGCCAGCAGCGCAACCTGGGGGGATTTCGGTAATGAGCAGTTCTTC.